This T cell receptor beta chain was sequenced for a study of T cells in Graves' hyperthyroidism and ophthalmopathy. This clonotype came up many times. TCR beta CDR3 regions were amplified from RNA transcripts. The HTBI primer set drove a first-round RT-PCR of the TCR CDR3. A single record per CDR3 protein comes from TCRdb applying MiXCR to the multiplex PCR reads. There are 600,000 to 850,000 distinct CDR3 sequences in the sample; roughly a sixth occur only once, and 16% lies in the top ten. Sample: blood. This receptor was obtained from a woman aged 50 to 65 with Graves' hyperthyroidism that later progressed to Graves' ophthalmopathy.

In DNA, the CDR3 is TGTGCCAGCAGCTTTTCTACCACTTTTAGCACAGATACGCAGTATTTT. It encodes CASSFSTTFSTDTQYF. The J gene is TRBJ2-3, the V gene TRBV5-5; D gene uncertain. The length of the CDR3 is 16 residues. Germline V lookup: CDR1 SGHKS, CDR2 YYEKEE (reference sequence). Deletions cut 2 bases from V and 0 bases from J, with 13 bases between.